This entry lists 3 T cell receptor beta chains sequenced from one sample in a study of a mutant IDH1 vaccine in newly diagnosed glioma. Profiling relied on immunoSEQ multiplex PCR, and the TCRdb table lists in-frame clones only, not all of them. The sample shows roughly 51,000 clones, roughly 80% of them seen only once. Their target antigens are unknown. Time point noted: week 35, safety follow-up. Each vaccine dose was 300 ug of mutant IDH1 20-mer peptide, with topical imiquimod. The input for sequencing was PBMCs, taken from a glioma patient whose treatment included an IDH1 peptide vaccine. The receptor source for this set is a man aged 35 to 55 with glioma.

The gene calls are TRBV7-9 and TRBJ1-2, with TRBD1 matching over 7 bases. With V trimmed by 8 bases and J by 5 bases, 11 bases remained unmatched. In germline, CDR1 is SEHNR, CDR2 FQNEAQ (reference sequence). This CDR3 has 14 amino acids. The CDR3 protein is CASGLGDRVYGYTF. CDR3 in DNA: TGTGCCAGCGGGTTAGGTGACAGGGTTTATGGCTACACCTTC.

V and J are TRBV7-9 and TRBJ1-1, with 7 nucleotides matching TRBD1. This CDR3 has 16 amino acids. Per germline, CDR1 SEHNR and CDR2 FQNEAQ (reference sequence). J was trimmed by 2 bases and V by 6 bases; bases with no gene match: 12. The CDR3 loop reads CASRPVAGTVNTEAFF. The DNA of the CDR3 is TGTGCCAGCAGGCCAGTGGCCGGGACAGTTAACACTGAAGCTTTCTTT. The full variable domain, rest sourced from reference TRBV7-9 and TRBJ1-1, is DTGVSQNPRHKITKRGQNVTFRCDPISEHNRLYWYRQTLGQGPEFLTYFQNEAQLEKSRLLSDRFSAERPKGSFSTLEIQRTEQGDSAMYLCASRPVAGTVNTEAFFGQGTRLTVV.

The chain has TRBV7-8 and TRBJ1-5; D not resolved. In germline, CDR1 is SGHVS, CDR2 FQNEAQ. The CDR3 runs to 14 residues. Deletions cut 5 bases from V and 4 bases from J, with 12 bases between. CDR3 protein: CASSDLLDNQPQHF. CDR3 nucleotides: TGTGCCAGCAGCGACCTATTAGATAATCAGCCCCAGCATTTT. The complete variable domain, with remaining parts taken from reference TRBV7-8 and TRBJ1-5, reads GAGVSQSPRYKVAKRGQDVALRCDPISGHVSLFWYQQALGQGPEFLTYFQNEAQLDKSGLPSDRFFAERPEGSVSTLKIQRTQQEDSAVYLCASSDLLDNQPQHFGDGTRLSIL.